One sample yielded the 6 T cell receptor beta chains listed below, sequenced in a study of cytomegalovirus exposure and HLA in healthy donors. The PCR ran on 60 Vbeta and 13 Jbeta primers. Profiled with immunoSEQ multiplex PCR; TCRdb holds only in-frame clones, not every one. This table holds fewer than 250,000 clones, 75% to 80% found once. Material for sequencing was PBMCs. The origin of the receptors is a woman aged 25-40 years in good health and CMV-seropositive.

The chain carries TRBV29-1 and TRBJ1-1; 8 nucleotides line up with TRBD1. The J segment lost 4 bases and the V segment lost 7 bases, leaving 20 bases of the junction unmatched. The length of the CDR3 is 17 residues. Looked up from germline, CDR1 is SQVTM and CDR2 is ANQGSEA. CDR3 coding DNA: TGCAGCGGTCGGCCTCATGACAGGGGAAATGGGATCACTGAAGCTTTCTTT. It specifies CSGRPHDRGNGITEAFF.

The chain carries TRBV28 and TRBJ2-3, with unresolved D. This CDR3 is 14 amino acids long. Trimming left V 4 bases short and J 3 bases short, with 11 bases between. Germline lookup yields CDR1 MDHEN and CDR2 SYDVKM. The CDR3 protein is CASSSVAGTDTQYF. The CDR3 DNA follows: TGTGCCAGCAGTTCTGTAGCTGGGACAGATACGCAGTATTTT.

The chain recombines TRBV27 with TRBJ2-3; D perhaps matches TRBD2 (5 bases). The CDR3 sequence is 14 residues long. Germline CDR1 is MNHEY and CDR2 is SMNVEV (reference sequence). Trimming pared 6 bases from V and 0 bases from J, leaving 10 bases between. CDR3 protein: CASSRGISTDTQYF. The CDR3 DNA sequence: TGTGCCAGCAGCCGAGGGATTAGCACAGATACGCAGTATTTT.

The chain has TRBV7-2 and TRBJ2-5; perhaps TRBD2 as D (5 bases). The CDR3 is 13 amino acids. Germline loops: CDR1 SGHTA, CDR2 FQGNSA. V lost 6 bases and J lost 5, with 13 bases in between. The CDR3 DNA is TGTGCCAGCAGTTTTTTAGCGTGGGAGACCCAGTACTTC. Translation gives CASSFLAWETQYF.

The chain employs TRBV19 and TRBJ1-1, with 8 nucleotides matching TRBD1. CDR3 size: 14 residues. The ends lost 2 bases at V and 7 bases at J; junction bases unmatched: 6. In germline, CDR1 is LNHDA, CDR2 SQIVND (reference sequence). CDR3 protein: CASSISGGEIEAFF. The CDR3 region has the DNA TGTGCCAGTAGTATATCAGGGGGCGAGATTGAAGCTTTCTTT. Using reference TRBV19 and TRBJ1-1 for the parts outside the CDR3, the full variable domain is DGGITQSPKYLFRKEGQNVTLSCEQNLNHDAMYWYRQDPGQGLRLIYYSQIVNDFQKGDIAEGYSVSREKKESFPLTVTSAQKNPTAFYLCASSISGGEIEAFFGQGTRLTVV.

A few counts support this clone. V and J are TRBV5-1 and TRBJ2-3, with 7 positions matching TRBD2. Looked up from germline, CDR1 is SGHRS and CDR2 is YFSETQ. The CDR3 contains 12 residues. Germline trimming cut 4 bases from V and 6 bases from J; bases unmatched to any gene: 2. As DNA, the CDR3 is TGCGCCAGCAGCGACGGGGGGGATACGCAGTATTTT. Translated: CASSDGGDTQYF.